One and the same sample provided the 24 T cell receptor beta chains below, sequenced in a study of Ad26.COV2.S vaccination and SARS-CoV-2 variants. Profiled with immunoSEQ multiplex PCR; TCRdb holds only in-frame clones, not every one. This repertoire shows fewer than 500,000 clones, 89% found once; its top ten account for about 2.5%. Treatment indicated: roughly 18 received Ad26.COV2.S at low or high dose, single or two shots; several received placebo; per-sample allocation not given. At day 63 after the first vaccine or placebo injection, samples were drawn. The material sequenced was peripheral blood, taken in a trial of Ad26.COV2.S vaccine versus placebo. These TCRs come from a person between 18 and 60 years old who received the Ad26.COV2.S COVID-19 vaccine or a placebo.

This rearrangement joins TRBV5-1 to TRBJ2-1, with 14 positions matching TRBD2. In germline, CDR1 is SGHRS, CDR2 YFSETQ. V gave up 4 bases and J gave up 4 bases; unmatched junction bases: 4. The CDR3 has 16 amino acids. CDR3 protein: CASSLGLAGEYNEQFF. The CDR3 nucleotides read TGCGCCAGCAGCCTGGGACTAGCGGGGGAGTACAATGAGCAGTTCTTC.

This chain's CDR3 is CSVAGWTGVPGELFF. Here the CDR3 DNA reads TGCAGCGTTGCGGGGTGGACAGGGGTCCCCGGGGAGCTGTTTTTT. V is TRBV29-1 and J is TRBJ2-2; 9 bases agree with TRBD1. V dropped 4 bases and J dropped 6; count of bases not matched to a gene: 9. CDR1 SQVTM and CDR2 ANQGSEA come from the germline V gene. CDR3 length: 15 amino acids.

The chain is built from TRBV19 and TRBJ2-6, with 9 bases fitting TRBD1. The trim removed 5 bases at V and 0 bases at J, leaving 8 bases unmatched. CDR3 length equals 18 residues. CDR1 is LNHDA, CDR2 SQIVND, per germline (reference sequence). The chain's CDR3 is CASSDPGQGYSGANVLTF. CDR3 DNA: TGTGCCAGTAGTGATCCGGGACAGGGATACTCTGGGGCCAACGTCCTGACTTTC.

This chain joins TRBV3-1 (or the pseudogene TRBV3-2) and TRBJ1-6; no firm D call. V dropped 1 base and J dropped 3 bases, with 16 bases sitting between them. CDR3 length: 18 residues. In germline, CDR1 is LGHDT, CDR2 YNNKEL (reference sequence). CDR3 region: CASSQGFSPADYNSPLHF. The CDR3, as DNA: TGTGCCAGCAGCCAAGGGTTTTCCCCGGCGGACTATAATTCACCCCTCCACTTT.

J is TRBJ2-3 and V is TRBV3-1 (or the pseudogene TRBV3-2); TRBD2 might be the D (7 bases). V dropped 2 bases and J dropped 7 bases, with 16 bases sitting between them. Germline V lookup: CDR1 LGHDT, CDR2 YNNKEL (reference sequence). The length of the CDR3 is 15 residues. In nucleotides, the CDR3 is TGTGCCAGCAGCCAATCCCAACAGGGAGGGTATACGCAGTATTTT. Protein: CASSQSQQGGYTQYF.

The V and J genes are TRBV5-1 and TRBJ1-2; no firm D call. The ends were cut back, 0 bases at V and 1 base at J, with 4 bases in the middle. Germline V CDR1 and CDR2: SGHRS, YFSETQ. The CDR3 totals 13 residues. Here the CDR3 reads CASSLGLNYGYTF. The DNA for the CDR3 is TGCGCCAGCAGCTTGGGGCTTAACTATGGCTACACCTTC.

For this clone: Distinct nucleotide sequences in the sample also encode this CDR3. The chain links TRBV10-3 to TRBJ2-3; no definite D call. The V and J ends lost 0 bases and 1 base respectively, with 5 bases between them. Germline CDR1 ENHRY, CDR2 SYGVKD. The CDR3 sequence is 14 residues long. CDR3 loop: CAISESTGTDTQYF. The CDR3 coding sequence is TGTGCCATCAGTGAGTCGACCGGCACAGATACGCAGTATTTT.

The chain carries TRBV7-2 and TRBJ1-1; D possibly corresponds to TRBD1 (6 bases). The germline CDR1 and CDR2 sequences are SGHTA and FQGNSA. Trimming stripped 1 base from V and 1 base from J, with 13 bases between. This CDR3 contains 16 residues. CDR3 nucleotide sequence: TGTGCCAGCAGCTTAGGAGTACAGGGATGGAACACTGAAGCTTTCTTT. Translating gives CASSLGVQGWNTEAFF.

The chain carries TRBV19 and TRBJ2-3, with 13 bases identical to TRBD2. CDR1 LNHDA and CDR2 SQIVND come from the germline V gene (reference sequence). The CDR3 has 18 residues. V lost 6 bases to trimming and J lost 4 bases; unmatched junction nucleotides: 13. The DNA for the CDR3 is TGTGCCAGTAGGGGCGGGACTAGCGGGGAGCATAGCCCAGATACGCAGTATTTT. It codes for CASRGGTSGEHSPDTQYF.

This chain joins TRBV24-1 and TRBJ2-7; 9 nucleotides match TRBD1. With V trimmed by 7 bases and J by 3 bases, 6 bases remained unmatched. CDR3 length equals 14 residues. The V gene's germline CDR1 is KGHDR and CDR2 SFDVKD. The CDR3 spells CATRYTGGGYEQYV. Written as DNA, the CDR3 is TGTGCCACCAGATATACAGGGGGCGGCTACGAGCAGTACGTC.

V gene TRBV19 combines with J gene TRBJ1-6, with 9 bases aligning to TRBD1. Germline assignment: CDR1 LNHDA and CDR2 SQIVND (reference sequence). J was trimmed by 5 bases and V by 7 bases; bases with no gene match: 3. The CDR3 runs to 14 residues. The CDR3 sequence is CASNRDRDNSPLHF. CDR3 coding DNA: TGTGCCAGTAATCGGGACAGGGATAATTCACCCCTCCACTTT.

The chain uses TRBV5-1 and TRBJ2-3; D is undetermined. Germline CDR1 is SGHRS and CDR2 is YFSETQ. V was clipped by 4 bases and J by 0 bases, with 12 bases between them. The CDR3 has 15 residues. This chain's CDR3 is CASSPVITSTDTQYF. DNA of the CDR3: TGCGCCAGCAGCCCGGTGATAACTAGCACAGATACGCAGTATTTT.

J is TRBJ1-1 and V is TRBV14, with D unclear. This CDR3 is 14 amino acids long. Germline-derived CDR1 and CDR2 are SGHDN and FVKESK. V lost 4 bases and J 7 bases, leaving 16 bases between the germline ends. The DNA of the CDR3 is TGTGCCAGCAGCCGAAATTGGGGTTTCGATGAAGCTTTCTTT. Translated, it gives CASSRNWGFDEAFF.

This chain joins TRBV7-8 and TRBJ2-1; D is possibly TRBD2 (6 bases). This CDR3 has 17 residues. Germline values: CDR1 SGHVS, CDR2 FQNEAQ. V was clipped by 6 bases and J by 8 bases, with 26 bases between them. CDR3 DNA: TGTGCCAGCAGTTTCCGTCCCGGAGCGACTAGGTTAGATGAGCAGTTCTTC. This codes for CASSFRPGATRLDEQFF.

This clone was counted only a few times. This chain uses TRBV4-3 with TRBJ1-2; D gene uncertain. Deletions cut 0 bases from V and 0 bases from J, with 14 bases between. The CDR3 is made up of 17 amino acids. Germline V gene lookup returns CDR1 LGHNA and CDR2 YSLEER. The CDR3 region has the DNA TGCGCCAGCAGCCAAGATGAACCGTGGGCCCCTAACTATGGCTACACCTTC. Translating it yields CASSQDEPWAPNYGYTF.

The chain combines TRBV19 with TRBJ2-1; 7 bases agree with TRBD2. V shed 6 bases and J 9 bases; nucleotides not matched to a gene: 8. Germline lookup yields CDR1 LNHDA and CDR2 SQIVND (reference sequence). The CDR3 extends over 13 amino acids. The CDR3, as DNA: TGTGCCAGTAGGGGGACCGGGGGGAGTGAGCAGTTCTTC. Its translation: CASRGTGGSEQFF.

V and J are TRBV7-2 and TRBJ1-6; 8 nucleotides line up with TRBD1. This CDR3 comprises 17 residues. The V gene end was trimmed by 3 bases and the J gene end by 4 bases; junction bases not matched to a gene: 8. Germline CDR1 is SGHTA and CDR2 is FQGNSA. This chain's CDR3 is CASSFYQGASYNSPLHF. The DNA for the CDR3 is TGTGCCAGCAGCTTCTACCAGGGGGCGTCATATAATTCACCCCTCCACTTT.

The CDR3 sequence is CASSLEQHYGYTF. Written as DNA, the CDR3 is TGTGCCAGCAGCTTGGAGCAGCACTATGGCTACACCTTC. The chain carries TRBV7-9 and TRBJ1-2; the D is unclear. The CDR3 is 13 amino acids. Trimming pared 3 bases from V and 3 bases from J, leaving 8 bases between. Germline V lookup: CDR1 SEHNR, CDR2 FQNEAQ (reference sequence).

This chain joins TRBV29-1 and TRBJ2-1; the D is unclear. Germline CDR1 reads SQVTM; CDR2 reads ANQGSEA. The germline V and J ends were trimmed by 4 bases and 0 bases, with 4 bases remaining between them. The CDR3 has 12 residues. CDR3 DNA: TGCAGCGTTGTACTCTCCTACAATGAGCAGTTCTTC. This encodes CSVVLSYNEQFF.

J is TRBJ1-2 and V is TRBV15; the D gene is possibly TRBD1 (5 bases). V was clipped by 1 base and J by 5 bases, with 14 bases between them. Germline CDR1 reads LNHNV; CDR2 reads YYDKDF (reference sequence). CDR3 length: 15 amino acids. The CDR3 here is CATSRGPGPPYGYTF. The CDR3 bases are TGTGCCACCAGCAGAGGGCCGGGACCCCCGTATGGCTACACCTTC.

The sample holds a few counts of this clone. This chain links TRBV5-4 with TRBJ1-1; 7 bases align to TRBD1. J was trimmed by 3 bases and V by 2 bases; bases with no gene match: 7. The germline CDR1 and CDR2 sequences are SGHNT and YYREEE (reference sequence). This CDR3 spans 15 amino acids. CDR3 sequence: CASSFRQGVDTEAFF. CDR3 nucleotides: TGTGCCAGCAGCTTCCGACAGGGTGTTGACACTGAAGCTTTCTTT.

The chain has TRBV12-5 and TRBJ1-2; TRBD1 aligns across 11 bases. The V gene end was trimmed by 5 bases and the J gene end by 4 bases; junction bases not matched to a gene: 12. The CDR3 extends over 17 amino acids. Germline CDR1 reads LGHNT; CDR2 reads FRNRAP. The CDR3 region is CASGPRWTGGLVYGYTF. CDR3 DNA: TGTGCTAGTGGTCCTAGGTGGACAGGGGGCCTTGTCTATGGCTACACCTTC.

The rearrangement uses TRBV5-6 and TRBJ2-1, with 8 bases identical to TRBD2. CDR1 and CDR2 (germline): SGHDT, YYEEEE. V shed 3 bases and J 2 bases; nucleotides not matched to a gene: 7. There are 16 residues in the CDR3. The CDR3: CASSWGTGLAYNEQFF. The CDR3 nucleotides are TGTGCCAGCAGCTGGGGGACGGGACTAGCCTACAATGAGCAGTTCTTC.

The chain is built from TRBV6-2 or TRBV6-3 and TRBJ1-5, with unresolved D. Germline V gene lookup returns CDR1 MNHEY and CDR2 SVGEGT. V was pared by 2 bases and J by 2 bases, with 25 bases between. The CDR3 is made up of 20 amino acids. The CDR3 coding sequence is TGTGCCAGCAGTTACGACTTTACCGCGGAGCAGTATCCGGGCAATCAGCCCCAGCATTTT. Amino acids: CASSYDFTAEQYPGNQPQHF.